This TCR beta chain was captured by sequencing in a study of PD-1 blockade in classical Hodgkin lymphoma. General study points: CD4+ TCR diversity, unlike CD8+, rose significantly by C4D1. Newly diagnosed patients were reported to start with lower TCR diversity than healthy donors. Those achieving complete response showed baseline diversity like newly diagnosed patients.

As for this clone: What it binds is unknown.

Only in-frame clones appear in the TCRdb table, and some are missing; sequencing was by immunoSEQ multiplex PCR. The repertoire consists of around 70,000 clones, with 71% occurring once and the leading ten covering less than 9.5%. V was clipped by 0 bases and J by 0 bases, with 15 bases between them. CDR1 SGHTA and CDR2 FQGTGA come from the germline V gene. This CDR3 spans 17 amino acids. With no exception, relapse followed autologous stem cell transplantation in all patients, and brentuximab vedotin exposure varied. Here the sequenced sample was peripheral blood mononuclear cells (PBMCs), taken before the second cycle of nivolumab. The receptor comes from a human donor with classical Hodgkin lymphoma. The chain joins TRBV7-3 to TRBJ2-7; a possible D gene is TRBD2 (5 bases). DNA for the CDR3: TGTGCCAGCAGCTTAACGCGCCTCCGTGGGAGCTCCTACGAGCAGTACTTC. It codes for CASSLTRLRGSSYEQYF.